Below are 9 T cell receptor beta chains sequenced from a single sample in a study of cytomegalovirus exposure and HLA in healthy donors. This PCR relied on a set of 60 Vbeta primers and 13 Jbeta primers. Some clones are missing from TCRdb's copy, which holds only in-frame ones; the method was immunoSEQ multiplex PCR. The sample lists roughly 150,000 clones, 65% to 90% occurring once. The specimen was PBMCs. Receptors originate from a male donor in good health and CMV-seronegative.

The rearrangement uses TRBV30 and TRBJ1-2; 8 bases match TRBD1. Looked up from germline, CDR1 is GTSNPN and CDR2 is SVGIG (reference sequence). The trim removed 1 base at V and 5 bases at J, leaving 6 bases unmatched. The length of the CDR3 is 14 residues. CDR3 sequence reads: CAWSGTGNGYGYTF. Here the CDR3 DNA reads TGTGCCTGGAGTGGGACAGGGAACGGATATGGCTACACCTTC.

The chain uses TRBV7-2 and TRBJ1-4; 9 nucleotides align to TRBD1. Germline V lookup: CDR1 SGHTA, CDR2 FQGNSA. The trim removed 5 bases at V and 6 bases at J, leaving 16 bases unmatched. This CDR3 is 18 amino acids long. Here the CDR3 reads CASSPVLQGARVYEKLFF. In DNA, the CDR3 is TGTGCCAGCAGCCCCGTCCTACAGGGGGCGAGGGTGTATGAAAAACTGTTTTTT.

This chain connects TRBV7-2 to TRBJ1-2; 7 bases are a match to TRBD1. Trimming removed 4 bases from V and 7 bases from J; junction bases left unmatched: 6. CDR1 is SGHTA and CDR2 is FQGNSA in the germline V gene. The CDR3 is 13 residues long. In DNA, the CDR3 is TGTGCCAGCAGCTCCCCAGGGGGACCTGGCTACACCTTC. Protein product: CASSSPGGPGYTF.

This clone was seen a handful of times. The chain employs TRBV5-1 and TRBJ1-2, with TRBD1 matching over 7 bases. This CDR3 spans 16 amino acids. Germline V gene lookup returns CDR1 SGHRS and CDR2 YFSETQ. The J segment lost 4 bases and the V segment lost 4 bases, leaving 13 bases of the junction unmatched. The CDR3 loop is CASSINTGALAYGYTF. As DNA, the CDR3 is TGCGCCAGCAGCATAAATACAGGGGCGCTTGCCTATGGCTACACCTTC.

In its sample, this clone was seen a few times. This chain connects TRBV19 to TRBJ2-3; 7 bases agree with TRBD1. V was pared by 7 bases and J by 5 bases, with 12 bases of the junction left unmatched. Germline assignment: CDR1 LNHDA and CDR2 SQIVND (reference sequence). The CDR3 contains 15 residues. The CDR3 is CASNDGRGMVDTQYF. CDR3 DNA: TGTGCCAGTAACGACGGCAGGGGGATGGTAGATACGCAGTATTTT.

The gene calls are TRBV4-1 and TRBJ2-7; 7 bases agree with TRBD2. The germline V gene encodes CDR1 MGHRA and CDR2 YSYEKL. With 4 bases clipped from V and 1 base from J, the junction kept 10 bases outside the gene matches. The CDR3 runs to 16 residues. CDR3 DNA: TGCGCCAGCAGCCCCCAAATCACGGGAGGTTCCTACGAGCAGTACTTC. Protein: CASSPQITGGSYEQYF.

V is TRBV7-9 and J is TRBJ2-6; D uncertain. V lost 1 base and J 0 bases, leaving 7 bases between the germline ends. CDR3 length: 16 residues. Germline CDR1 and CDR2: SEHNR and FQNEAQ (reference sequence). The CDR3: CASSLGRSSGANVLTF. The CDR3 DNA reads TGTGCCAGCAGCTTAGGGCGGTCCTCTGGGGCCAACGTCCTGACTTTC. Variable domain in full (rest from reference TRBV7-9 and TRBJ2-6): DTGVSQNPRHKITKRGQNVTFRCDPISEHNRLYWYRQTLGQGPEFLTYFQNEAQLEKSRLLSDRFSAERPKGSFSTLEIQRTEQGDSAMYLCASSLGRSSGANVLTFGAGSRLTVL.

The chain joins TRBV7-2 to TRBJ2-3; 10 bases match TRBD1. The CDR3 contains 15 residues. Trimming cost V 4 bases and J 6 bases; bases outside gene matches: 7. Germline CDR1 is SGHTA and CDR2 is FQGNSA. The CDR3 region is CASSSRQGAGDTQYF. CDR3 bases: TGTGCCAGCAGCTCCAGACAGGGGGCTGGCGATACGCAGTATTTT. The complete variable domain, with remaining parts taken from reference TRBV7-2 and TRBJ2-3, reads GAGVSQSPSNKVTEKGKDVELRCDPISGHTALYWYRQSLGQGLEFLIYFQGNSAPDKSGLPSDRFSAERTGGSVSTLTIQRTQQEDSAVYLCASSSRQGAGDTQYFGPGTRLTVL.

The chain employs TRBV5-1 and TRBJ1-3; D remains unclear. The CDR3 runs 16 residues. Germline CDR1 reads SGHRS; CDR2 reads YFSETQ. Trimming removed 2 bases at V and 0 bases at J, with 12 bases between. This CDR3 is CASSLNGNPSGNTIYF. The DNA for the CDR3 is TGCGCCAGCAGCTTAAACGGGAATCCCTCTGGAAACACCATATATTTT.